This T cell receptor (beta chain) derives from a study of PD-1 blockade in classical Hodgkin lymphoma. Germline CDR1 SGDLS, CDR2 YYNGEE. V gave up 0 bases and J gave up 1 base, with 10 bases separating them. This CDR3 is 16 amino acids long. The assay was immunoSEQ multiplex PCR, and TCRdb's table has in-frame clones only and misses some. The table has tens of thousands of clones, roughly 84% seen once. All patients relapsed after autologous stem cell transplantation, and brentuximab vedotin exposure varied. Thawed PBMCs were the source of CD4+ T cells, purified by magnetic negative selection. General study findings and limits: It was among complete responders that baseline diversity resembled that of newly diagnosed patients. A significant rise in TCR diversity was seen by C4D1 for CD4+ cells but not for CD8+ cells.

Notes on this clone: Its antigen is not known.

The rearrangement joins TRBV9 to TRBJ2-2, with D possibly TRBD2 on 5 matching bases. Sequencing used CD4+ T cells from blood, obtained at baseline. The TCR was taken from a human donor with classical Hodgkin lymphoma. This CDR3 reads CASSVGTSGNTGELFF. CDR3 DNA sequence: TGTGCCAGCAGCGTAGGTACTAGTGGGAACACCGGGGAGCTGTTTTTT.